This entry features one T cell receptor beta chain sequence. Its antigen is not known. Primed by a sample-barcoded 5' primer and a J-beta primer mix, a second PCR proceeded for 7 to 11 cycles. A 12-random-nucleotide template-switch adaptor tagged each cDNA molecule. Via MiXCR, TCRdb re-called the 5' RACE reads, giving one row per CDR3 protein. This sample has about 1.6 million distinct CDR3 sequences, with roughly a third found just once. CDR1 MDHEN and CDR2 SYDVKM come from the germline V gene. The CDR3 is 13 amino acids. V gave up 5 bases and J gave up 9 bases, with 14 bases separating them. These data originate in a study of blood T cells in healthy people across ages. The study's findings and limits: Greater diversity and more naive CD4+ cells were seen in long-lived donors than in aged donors.

Per sample, at least 6 micrograms of total RNA were extracted. V is TRBV28 and J is TRBJ2-1; D call uncertain. This sequence was found in a woman aged 25-40 years in good health. Material: blood. The chain's CDR3 is CASSQTGLLEQFF. As DNA, the CDR3 is TGTGCCAGCAGTCAAACTGGTTTGCTTGAGCAGTTCTTC.